This T cell receptor (beta chain) appears in the sequencing data of a study of blood T cell repertoires in COVID-19. About the study: Italy, Spain and the United States were the sources of the convalescent and acute COVID-19 samples. T cells, B-cell-depleted T cells, or PBMCs supplied cDNA or gDNA.

This clone was detected only once. As originally analysed: Amplification from reference gene primers served as the basis for estimated nucleated cell counts. Only in-frame clones appear in the TCRdb table, and some are missing; sequencing was by immunoSEQ multiplex PCR. The V and J calls and clone size are taken from that table; D and trimming were inferred from the DNA. The data hold around 150,000 clones, with 85% observed a single time. This sequence was found in a human donor with acute or convalescent COVID-19. The donor label of this sample is uncertain. Sequencing was performed on peripheral blood.

The CDR3 here is CAYETGEVTDTQYF. Written as DNA, the CDR3 is TGTGCCTACGAGACAGGGGAGGTAACAGATACGCAGTATTTT. The chain employs TRBV30 and TRBJ2-3, with 8 bases lining up with TRBD1. Germline CDR1 reads GTSNPN; CDR2 reads SVGIG (reference sequence). The CDR3 totals 14 residues. Unmatched junction bases numbered 9, after V lost 7 bases and J lost 3 bases.